The rows below give T cell receptor beta chains drawn from one sample of a study of regulatory T cells in long-lasting Graves disease. TCRdb reprocessed the multiplex PCR reads via MiXCR and lists one record per CDR3 protein. The sample includes about 460,000 distinct CDR3 sequences, 13% to 15% seen only once; the top ten take roughly 18%. This same sample was also part of a study on T cells in Graves' hyperthyroidism and ophthalmopathy.

The material sequenced was peripheral blood mononuclear cells (PBMCs), taken at new diagnosis, from a patient treated with antithyroid drugs. All receptors derive from a woman in her 50s with Graves disease. Each CDR3 is given without its conserved first and last residue.

V gene: TRBV9; J gene: TRBJ2-7; CDR3 protein: ASSEFSGSDYEQY
V gene: TRBV5-1; J gene: TRBJ2-7; CDR3 protein: ASTLSPGGESFEQY
V gene: TRBV20-1; J gene: TRBJ1-6; CDR3 protein: SLGTGDSPLH
V gene: TRBV28; J gene: TRBJ2-7; CDR3 protein: ASGQAREQY
V gene: TRBV18; J gene: TRBJ2-3; CDR3 protein: ASSPVLDTDTQY
V gene: TRBV28; J gene: TRBJ2-2; CDR3 protein: ASSLGGLPNTGELF
V gene: TRBV6-2/TRBV6-3; J gene: TRBJ2-2; CDR3 protein: ASSFLAGSTGELF
V gene: TRBV18; J gene: TRBJ2-5; CDR3 protein: ASSPESQETQY
V gene: TRBV6-1; J gene: TRBJ1-2; CDR3 protein: ASSEVDSYGYT
V gene: TRBV6-1; J gene: TRBJ2-3; CDR3 protein: ASPGALVDTQY
V gene: TRBV6-5; J gene: TRBJ1-5; CDR3 protein: ASSYSPGQGYQPQH
V gene: TRBV24-1; J gene: TRBJ2-3; CDR3 protein: ATSDLPSGKDSQY
V gene: TRBV30; J gene: TRBJ2-3; CDR3 protein: AWSGPSGGTDTQY
V gene: TRBV18; J gene: TRBJ1-2; CDR3 protein: ASSGDRENYGYT
V gene: TRBV28; J gene: TRBJ2-7; CDR3 protein: ASSLVFFPGLW
V gene: TRBV19; J gene: TRBJ2-1; CDR3 protein: ASSIAHHPTYNEQF
V gene: TRBV13; J gene: TRBJ2-2; CDR3 protein: ASSTGQGTGELF
V gene: TRBV7-2; J gene: TRBJ2-1; CDR3 protein: ASSLGAPNEQF
V gene: TRBV28; J gene: TRBJ1-1; CDR3 protein: ASSRSDRTNTEAF
V gene: TRBV28; J gene: TRBJ2-7; CDR3 protein: ASSINTGASSYEQY
V gene: TRBV9; J gene: TRBJ2-1; CDR3 protein: ASSQGPIGLAGIYNEQF
V gene: TRBV19; J gene: TRBJ1-5; CDR3 protein: ASSFRASNQPQH
V gene: TRBV28; J gene: TRBJ2-3; CDR3 protein: ASSPIRAGTSPSTDTQY
V gene: TRBV28; J gene: TRBJ1-2; CDR3 protein: ASTRETPPGGYT
V gene: TRBV24-1; J gene: TRBJ2-1; CDR3 protein: ATSDPTSGDFNEQF